This TCR beta chain was retrieved from a study of T-cell memory formation after mild COVID-19. The germline V gene encodes CDR1 LGHNA and CDR2 YSLEER. The CDR3 covers 14 residues. V lost 2 bases and J lost 9; bases outside the gene matches: 6. TCRdb passed the 5' RACE reads through MiXCR, listing each CDR3 protein once. Of hundreds of thousands of distinct CDR3 sequences listed, 15% to 20% are singletons. The specimen sequenced was PBMCs or a T cell subset sorted from them (not recorded which). This TCR was recovered from a man younger than 30 who had mild COVID-19 (a few samples of this study predate the infection). Cell type and time point are not known. This rearrangement joins TRBV4-3 to TRBJ2-1, with TRBD2 matching 8 bases. The chain's CDR3 is CASSQFGGVGEQFF. Here the CDR3 DNA reads TGCGCCAGCAGCCAATTCGGGGGGGTAGGTGAGCAGTTCTTC.